Shown below are 29 T cell receptor beta chains from a single sample sequenced in a study of control samples from healthy donors and cancer patients. Some clones are missing from TCRdb's copy, which holds only in-frame ones; the method was immunoSEQ multiplex PCR. The sample lists over 75,000 clones, more than 75% occurring once. Sequenced material: blood. The receptor set was obtained from a man in his sixties in good health.

The genes are TRBV2 and TRBJ2-1; TRBD1 aligns across 9 bases. Germline assignment: CDR1 SNHLY and CDR2 FYNNEI. The junction had 6 bases not matched to a gene; V was cut back by 6 bases and J by 3 bases. CDR3 length equals 15 residues. CDR3 nucleotides: TGTGCCAGCAGGGAAACGGGACAGGGCTACAATGAGCAGTTCTTC. Amino acids: CASRETGQGYNEQFF. The entire variable domain, with the rest obtained from reference TRBV2 and TRBJ2-1, is as follows: EPEVTQTPSHQVTQMGQEVILRCVPISNHLYFYWYRQILGQKVEFLVSFYNNEISEKSEIFDDQFSVERPDGSNFTLKIRSTKLEDSAMYFCASRETGQGYNEQFFGPGTRLTVL.

The chain carries TRBV7-9 and TRBJ2-7; 8 nucleotides match TRBD2. The CDR3 length is 15 residues. V gave up 2 bases and J gave up 0 bases; unmatched junction bases: 3. The germline V gene encodes CDR1 SEHNR and CDR2 FQNEAQ (reference sequence). CDR3 DNA: TGTGCCAGCAGCTTATCAGCGGGGGTCTCCTACGAGCAGTACTTC. Amino acids: CASSLSAGVSYEQYF.

The chain has TRBV5-1 and TRBJ2-1, with D possibly being TRBD1 (6 bases). The CDR3 has 16 amino acids. CDR1 and CDR2 (germline): SGHRS, YFSETQ. V shed 0 bases and J shed 2 bases, with 12 bases lying between them. The CDR3 protein is CASSLDWTVAYNEQFF. CDR3 bases: TGCGCCAGCAGCTTGGATTGGACAGTCGCCTACAATGAGCAGTTCTTC.

The genes are TRBV20-1 and TRBJ2-7; D is possibly TRBD2 (6 bases). V lost 5 bases, J lost 5 bases, and 10 bases lay in between. In germline, CDR1 is DFQATT, CDR2 SNEGSKA (reference sequence). The CDR3 is made up of 11 amino acids. CDR3 sequence reads: CSARLGDEQYF. CDR3 in DNA: TGCAGTGCTCGACTAGGGGACGAGCAGTACTTC.

The V call is TRBV6-1, the J call TRBJ1-1; 7 bases match TRBD1. V lost 4 bases and J lost 7; bases outside the gene matches: 15. CDR3 length: 16 amino acids. Germline V gene sequence: CDR1 MNHNS, CDR2 SASEGT. The CDR3 DNA reads TGTGCCAGCAGTGTAGCTCCGGGACAGAGCCGACTTGAAGCTTTCTTT. Protein: CASSVAPGQSRLEAFF.

The genes are TRBV12-5 and TRBJ2-5; tentatively, D is TRBD1 (5 bases). In germline, CDR1 is LGHNT, CDR2 FRNRAP. V lost 6 bases to trimming and J lost 1 base, with 9 bases between them. The CDR3 totals 13 residues. CDR3 region: CASGPDSQETQYF. The CDR3 DNA sequence: TGTGCTAGTGGACCCGACAGCCAAGAGACCCAGTACTTC.

This sequence joins TRBV29-1 and TRBJ1-4; D gene uncertain. V gave up 1 base and J gave up 0 bases, with 12 bases separating them. Germline V gene data show CDR1 as SQVTM and CDR2 as ANQGSEA. CDR3 length equals 16 residues. In DNA, the CDR3 is TGCAGCGTTGAAGGGACCGACCCTTCAACTAATGAAAAACTGTTTTTT. Translating it yields CSVEGTDPSTNEKLFF.

The J gene is TRBJ2-3, the V gene TRBV4-1; 7 nucleotides align to TRBD2. Per the germline V gene, CDR1 is MGHRA and CDR2 is YSYEKL. J was trimmed by 2 bases and V by 1 base; bases with no gene match: 15. CDR3 size: 19 residues. CDR3 protein: CASSQVVLSGAKFTDTQYF. The CDR3 nucleotides read TGCGCCAGCAGCCAAGTGGTATTGAGCGGGGCTAAGTTCACAGATACGCAGTATTTT.

This clone has just one count. V and J are TRBV6-5 and TRBJ2-7; 8 nucleotides match TRBD1. V trimming: 2 bases; J trimming: 3 bases; junction bases outside the gene matches: 9. The CDR3 has 16 amino acids. Germline CDR1 is MNHEY and CDR2 is SVGAGI. Written as DNA, the CDR3 is TGTGCCAGCAGTTACGGGAATGGGACAGGACACTACGAGCAGTACTTC. Residues: CASSYGNGTGHYEQYF.

The chain combines TRBV27 with TRBJ2-5; the match to TRBD2 covers 8 bases. The V segment lost 6 bases and the J segment 2 bases; nucleotides outside the gene matches: 2. CDR3 size: 13 residues. Per the germline V gene, CDR1 is MNHEY and CDR2 is SMNVEV (reference sequence). CDR3 nucleotides: TGTGCCAGCAGGCGGGGGGCGCAAGAGACCCAGTACTTC. As protein: CASRRGAQETQYF.

The rearrangement uses TRBV30 and TRBJ2-2; 7 bases are shared with TRBD2. The trim removed 3 bases at V and 7 bases at J, leaving 11 bases unmatched. Germline CDR1 and CDR2: GTSNPN and SVGIG (reference sequence). The CDR3 covers 15 residues. The CDR3 loop reads CAWSHGGEGGGELFF. CDR3 coding DNA: TGTGCCTGGAGCCATGGGGGGGAAGGAGGCGGGGAGCTGTTTTTT.

The chain recombines TRBV7-2 with TRBJ2-7; no definite D call. The CDR3 has 13 residues. CDR1 SGHTA and CDR2 FQGNSA come from the germline V gene. The V gene lost 4 bases and the J gene lost 3 bases, with 10 bases spanning the gap. The CDR3 DNA reads as TGTGCCAGCAGCTCCGGACCGAGCTACGAGCAGTACTTC. It codes for CASSSGPSYEQYF.

There are a few counts of this clone. V usage is TRBV12-3 or TRBV12-4 and J usage is TRBJ1-5, with D possibly TRBD1 on 5 matching bases. With 6 bases removed from V and 0 bases from J, the gap between germline ends came to 6 bases. The CDR3 extends over 13 amino acids. CDR3 coding DNA: TGTGCCAGCAGCCAGGGTAGCAATCAGCCCCAGCATTTT. This gives the protein CASSQGSNQPQHF.

The chain is built from TRBV30 and TRBJ1-2; D is perhaps TRBD1 (6 bases). CDR1 is GTSNPN, CDR2 SVGIG, per germline (reference sequence). The CDR3 sequence is 20 residues long. Trimming shortened V by 0 bases and J by 3 bases, and 29 bases separated the two germline ends. In DNA form, the CDR3 reads TGTGCCTGGAGTGTAAATCGTTTGAGAACAGGGAATTGGGGCGACTATGGCTACACCTTC. It yields the protein CAWSVNRLRTGNWGDYGYTF.

The rearrangement uses TRBV5-1 and TRBJ2-3; D assignment may be TRBD1 or TRBD2 (5 bases each). V lost 0 bases, J lost 6 bases, and 11 bases lay in between. Germline loops: CDR1 SGHRS, CDR2 YFSETQ. The CDR3 consists of 14 residues. CDR3 coding DNA: TGCGCCAGCAGCTTGGGGGACCTTGCGGATACGCAGTATTTT. Its translation: CASSLGDLADTQYF.

The CDR3 nucleotides read TGCGCCAGCTCCCGTGGGACAGCCTCCTACGAGCAGTACTTC. Protein product: CASSRGTASYEQYF. The chain employs TRBV10-1 and TRBJ2-7, with TRBD1 matching 7 bases. The germline CDR1 and CDR2 sequences are WNHNN and SYGVQD (reference sequence). V shed 8 bases and J 0 bases; nucleotides not matched to a gene: 7. The CDR3 totals 14 residues.

The chain joins TRBV3-1 (or the pseudogene TRBV3-2) to TRBJ1-5; tentatively, D is TRBD1 (5 bases). Looked up from germline, CDR1 is LGHDT and CDR2 is YNNKEL (reference sequence). Trimming removed 4 bases at V and 7 bases at J, with 14 bases between. The CDR3 has 14 amino acids. CDR3 sequence reads: CASSRPGLDQPQHF. In DNA, the CDR3 is TGTGCCAGCAGCCGCCCGGGACTGGACCAGCCCCAGCATTTT.

The chain carries TRBV4-1 and TRBJ1-5; possibly TRBD1 for D (6 bases). This CDR3 region has 15 residues. Germline V CDR1 and CDR2: MGHRA, YSYEKL. V dropped 0 bases and J dropped 5 bases, with 11 bases sitting between them. The CDR3 coding sequence is TGCGCCAGCAGCCAAGATCGAGGGGGGGATCAGCCCCAGCATTTT. This translates into CASSQDRGGDQPQHF.

The CDR3 bases are TGCGCCAGCAGCGCGATGACAGGGGGCCGCGATACGCAGTATTTT. It translates to CASSAMTGGRDTQYF. The chain recombines TRBV5-1 with TRBJ2-3, with TRBD1 matching over 10 bases. The CDR3 is 15 amino acids. CDR1 is SGHRS and CDR2 is YFSETQ in the germline V gene. V dropped 4 bases and J dropped 6; count of bases not matched to a gene: 8.

This sequence joins TRBV18 and TRBJ1-1; TRBD1 aligns across 8 bases. The CDR3 loop spans 16 amino acids. Trimming removed 2 bases from V and 1 base from J; junction bases left unmatched: 6. From germline, CDR1 is KGHSH and CDR2 LQKENI. As DNA, the CDR3 is TGTGCCAGCTCACCAACCCCAGGACAGGGGAACACTGAAGCTTTCTTT. Protein sequence: CASSPTPGQGNTEAFF.

The chain carries TRBV27 and TRBJ2-5; the match to TRBD1 covers 7 bases. The CDR3 covers 15 residues. Germline assignment: CDR1 MNHEY and CDR2 SMNVEV (reference sequence). Germline trimming cut 6 bases from V and 10 bases from J; bases unmatched to any gene: 17. Here the CDR3 reads CASRHSGGPTGGQYF. CDR3 DNA: TGTGCCAGCAGACATTCAGGGGGTCCCACCGGTGGCCAGTACTTC.

The gene calls are TRBV27 and TRBJ2-7; D gene unclear. Per germline, CDR1 MNHEY and CDR2 SMNVEV (reference sequence). The CDR3 spans 14 residues. Between the trimmed V and J ends, which lost 4 bases and 6 bases, there was a span of 16 bases. The CDR3 sequence: CASSSGPDPREQYF. The CDR3 nucleotides are TGTGCCAGCAGTTCTGGGCCGGACCCCCGCGAGCAGTACTTC.

The rearrangement links TRBV27 to TRBJ1-5; 9 bases align to TRBD1. From germline, CDR1 is MNHEY and CDR2 SMNVEV (reference sequence). The CDR3 spans 16 residues. The ends lost 2 bases at V and 6 bases at J; junction bases unmatched: 8. The DNA of the CDR3 is TGTGCCAGCAGTTTAATGGCCGACAGGGGGAGTCAGCCCCAGCATTTT. Translation gives CASSLMADRGSQPQHF.

This clone was observed a handful of times. The chain employs TRBV2 and TRBJ2-1, with D hard to call. The ends were cut back, 3 bases at V and 4 bases at J, with 10 bases in the middle. Germline loops: CDR1 SNHLY, CDR2 FYNNEI. This CDR3 is 14 amino acids long. The CDR3 DNA reads as TGTGCCAGCAGTGATTGGTATTTTTACAATGAGCAGTTCTTC. It encodes CASSDWYFYNEQFF.

The chain combines TRBV7-9 with TRBJ1-3, with D hard to call. This CDR3 is 17 amino acids long. Deletions cut 4 bases from V and 3 bases from J, with 19 bases between. The V gene's germline CDR1 is SEHNR and CDR2 FQNEAQ (reference sequence). CDR3 loop: CASSSWSPTSLGNTIYF. DNA for the CDR3: TGTGCCAGCAGCTCTTGGAGTCCCACCTCCCTTGGAAACACCATATATTTT.

This clone was observed once. The V and J genes are TRBV27 and TRBJ2-3, with 9 bases lining up with TRBD2. V was clipped by 3 bases and J by 5 bases; unmatched bases: 9. The CDR3 covers 16 residues. Germline CDR1 reads MNHEY; CDR2 reads SMNVEV (reference sequence). For the CDR3, the DNA is TGTGCCAGCAGTTTGTTCAGGCGGGAGGGTGTAGATACGCAGTATTTT. Protein product: CASSLFRREGVDTQYF.

The chain's CDR3 is CATEPAGGVSEAFF. CDR3 nucleotide sequence: TGTGCCACCGAACCGGCGGGGGGCGTCTCTGAAGCTTTCTTT. The chain employs TRBV25-1 and TRBJ1-1, with a tentative D call TRBD1 (6 bases). Germline CDR1 and CDR2: MGHDK and SYGVNS. V was pared by 10 bases and J by 6 bases, with 21 bases between. The CDR3 consists of 14 residues.

The J gene is TRBJ2-7, the V gene TRBV27; possibly TRBD1 for D (5 bases). This CDR3 is 13 amino acids long. Trimming took off 0 bases at V and 5 bases at J, with 8 bases between the two ends. Germline CDR1 is MNHEY and CDR2 is SMNVEV (reference sequence). CDR3 nucleotide sequence: TGTGCCAGCAGTTTATCCAGGGAAGACGAGCAGTACTTC. Residues: CASSLSREDEQYF.

This chain links TRBV4-1 with TRBJ2-3, with unresolved D. Trimming removed 2 bases from V and 4 bases from J, with 16 bases in between. The CDR3 is made up of 16 amino acids. The germline CDR1 and CDR2 sequences are MGHRA and YSYEKL. CDR3 sequence: CASSQRTNNGADTQYF. The CDR3 DNA follows: TGCGCCAGCAGCCAACGGACCAACAATGGCGCAGATACGCAGTATTTT.